This T cell receptor beta chain was identified in a study of blood T cells in healthy people across ages. Study-level findings and limits: Changes in expanded clonotypes were possibly confounded, as the CMV status of donors was unknown. As naive T cell percentage varied, TCR beta diversity correlated strongly with it.

Germline lookup yields CDR1 MNHEY and CDR2 SVGEGT. This CDR3 comprises 15 residues. J gave up 2 bases and V 6 bases, and 9 bases lay outside the gene matches. Next came a second PCR, run for about 6 to 11 cycles, which used a sample-barcoded 5' primer along with a J-beta primer mix. Every sample gave at least 2.5 million paired-end reads containing CDR3. TCRdb redid the calling of the 5' RACE reads with MiXCR, one entry per CDR3 protein. Of 850,000 or so distinct CDR3 sequences in the sample, around 30% were seen once. This clonotype was found many times. Its target is not known. This receptor was taken from a woman of 80 years or more in good health. Sequencing used blood. V is TRBV6-2 or TRBV6-3 and J is TRBJ2-5, with TRBD1 matching over 7 bases. The chain's CDR3 is CASSTQGSAQETQYF. CDR3 sequence (DNA): TGTGCCAGCAGCACACAGGGGAGTGCACAAGAGACCCAGTACTTC.